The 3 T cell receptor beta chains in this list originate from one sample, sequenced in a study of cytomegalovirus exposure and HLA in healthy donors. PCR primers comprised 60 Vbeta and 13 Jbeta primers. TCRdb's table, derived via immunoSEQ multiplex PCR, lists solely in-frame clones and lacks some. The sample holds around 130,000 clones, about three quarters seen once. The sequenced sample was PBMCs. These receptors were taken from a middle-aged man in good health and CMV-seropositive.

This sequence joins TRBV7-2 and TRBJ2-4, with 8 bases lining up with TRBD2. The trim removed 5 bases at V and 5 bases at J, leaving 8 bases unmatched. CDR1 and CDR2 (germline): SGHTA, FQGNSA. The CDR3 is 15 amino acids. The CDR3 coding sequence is TGTGCCAGCAGCCTCTCCGGGACTAGAGAAAACATTCAGTACTTC. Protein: CASSLSGTRENIQYF.

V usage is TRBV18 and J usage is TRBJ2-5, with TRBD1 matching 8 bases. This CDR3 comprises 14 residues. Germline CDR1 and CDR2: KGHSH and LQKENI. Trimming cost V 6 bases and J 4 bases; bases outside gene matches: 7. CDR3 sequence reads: CASSLDRGGETQYF. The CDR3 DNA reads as TGTGCCAGCTCCCTCGACAGGGGAGGAGAGACCCAGTACTTC.

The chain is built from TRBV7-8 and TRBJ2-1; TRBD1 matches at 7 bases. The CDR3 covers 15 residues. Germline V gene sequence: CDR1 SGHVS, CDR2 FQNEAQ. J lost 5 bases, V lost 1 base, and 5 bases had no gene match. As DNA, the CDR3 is TGTGCCAGCAGCTTAGTTGGGACAGTTAACAATGAGCAGTTCTTC. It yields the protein CASSLVGTVNNEQFF.